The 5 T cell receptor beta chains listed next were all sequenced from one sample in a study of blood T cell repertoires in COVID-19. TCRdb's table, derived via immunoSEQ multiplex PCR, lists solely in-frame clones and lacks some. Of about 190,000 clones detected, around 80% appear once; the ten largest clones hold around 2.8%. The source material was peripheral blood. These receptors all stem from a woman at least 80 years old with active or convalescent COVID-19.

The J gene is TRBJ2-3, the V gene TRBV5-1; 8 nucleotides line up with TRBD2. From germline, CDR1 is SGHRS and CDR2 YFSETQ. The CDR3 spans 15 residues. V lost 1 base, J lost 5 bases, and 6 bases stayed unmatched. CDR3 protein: CASSLMRGDLDTQYF. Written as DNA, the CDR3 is TGCGCCAGCAGCTTGATGCGGGGGGATCTAGATACGCAGTATTTT.

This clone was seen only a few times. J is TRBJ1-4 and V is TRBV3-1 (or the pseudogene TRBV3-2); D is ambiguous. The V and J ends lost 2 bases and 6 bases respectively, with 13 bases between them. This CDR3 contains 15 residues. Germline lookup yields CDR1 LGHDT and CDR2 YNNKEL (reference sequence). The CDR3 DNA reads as TGTGCCAGCAGCCAACTTCGCGGGAATTATGAAAAACTGTTTTTT. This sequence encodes CASSQLRGNYEKLFF.

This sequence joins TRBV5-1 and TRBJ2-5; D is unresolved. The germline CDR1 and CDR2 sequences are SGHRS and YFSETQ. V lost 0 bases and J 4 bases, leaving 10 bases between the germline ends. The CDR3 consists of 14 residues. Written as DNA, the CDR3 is TGCGCCAGCAGCTTGGAGGCGCGCGGAGAGACCCAGTACTTC. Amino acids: CASSLEARGETQYF.

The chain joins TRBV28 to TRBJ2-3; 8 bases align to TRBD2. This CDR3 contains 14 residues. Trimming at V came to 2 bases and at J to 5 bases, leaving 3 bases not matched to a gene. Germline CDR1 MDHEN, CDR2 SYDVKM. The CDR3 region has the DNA TGTGCCAGCAGTTTACTCGGGGGGGGAGATACGCAGTATTTT. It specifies CASSLLGGGDTQYF. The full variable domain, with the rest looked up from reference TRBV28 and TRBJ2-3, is DVKVTQSSRYLVKRTGEKVFLECVQDMDHENMFWYRQDPGLGLRLIYFSYDVKMKEKGDIPEGYSVSREKKERFSLILESASTNQTSMYLCASSLLGGGDTQYFGPGTRLTVL.

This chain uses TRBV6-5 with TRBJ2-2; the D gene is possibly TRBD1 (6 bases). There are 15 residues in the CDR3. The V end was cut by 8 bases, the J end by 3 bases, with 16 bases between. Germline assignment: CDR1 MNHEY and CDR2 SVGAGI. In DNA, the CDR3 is TGTGCCAGCTCCCGCCGGGACACTCACACCGGGGAGCTGTTTTTT. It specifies CASSRRDTHTGELFF.